This T cell receptor (beta chain) derives from a study of blood T cell repertoires in COVID-19. Study in general: Material from acute and convalescent COVID-19 was sourced from the United States, Italy and Spain.

Authors' data handling: Quantification of nucleated cells was approximated via reference gene primer amplification. Produced via immunoSEQ multiplex PCR; TCRdb's table is partial and in-frame only. That table furnishes V, J and clone size, whereas the DNA furnished D and trimming. The table has around 100,000 clones, roughly 85% seen once. With 3 bases removed from V and 8 bases from J, the gap between germline ends came to 13 bases. Germline assignment: CDR1 MNHEY and CDR2 SVGEGT. The CDR3 has 13 residues. The clonotype comes from a man aged 35-49 years with acute or convalescent COVID-19. The chain combines TRBV6-2 or TRBV6-3 with TRBJ1-1; TRBD1 is a possible D gene (6 bases). Sequences were obtained from peripheral blood. CDR3 sequence (DNA): TGTGCCAGCAGTTATTCCCACAGGGAGGAAGCTTTCTTT. This translates into CASSYSHREEAFF.